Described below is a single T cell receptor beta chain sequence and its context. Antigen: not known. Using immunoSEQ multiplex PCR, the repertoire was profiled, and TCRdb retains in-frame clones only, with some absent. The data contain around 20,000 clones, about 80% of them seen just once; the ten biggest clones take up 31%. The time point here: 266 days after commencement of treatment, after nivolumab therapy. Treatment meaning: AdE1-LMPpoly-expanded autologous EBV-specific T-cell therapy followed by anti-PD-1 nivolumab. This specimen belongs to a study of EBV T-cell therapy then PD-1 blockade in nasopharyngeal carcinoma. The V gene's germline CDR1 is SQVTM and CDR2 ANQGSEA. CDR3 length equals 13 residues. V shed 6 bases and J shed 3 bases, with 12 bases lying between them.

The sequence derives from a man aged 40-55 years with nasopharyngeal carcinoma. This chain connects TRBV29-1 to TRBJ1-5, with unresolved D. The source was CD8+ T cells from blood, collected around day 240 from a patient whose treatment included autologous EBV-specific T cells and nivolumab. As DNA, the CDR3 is TGCAGCGTCCAAGGCAGTATCAATCAGCCCCAGCATTTT. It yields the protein CSVQGSINQPQHF.